In this sample, the clone carrying this T cell receptor beta chain turned up many times. Its antigen remains unknown. Diagnoses were made from clinical symptoms, serum measures (thyroxine and TRAb), thyroid ultrasound and orbital computed tomography. The sample originates from a study of T cells in Graves' hyperthyroidism and ophthalmopathy. General study results and limits: Expanded thyroid clonotypes (above 0.001) were mostly also found in blood. Median prediction lead before ophthalmopathy onset was 5 to 7 months with the model.

V lost 8 bases and J lost 2; bases outside the gene matches: 11. CDR1 is PRHDT, CDR2 FYEKMQ, per germline (reference sequence). CDR3 length: 15 residues. RNA transcripts yielded amplified TCR beta CDR3 regions. The HTBI primer set drove a first-round RT-PCR of the TCR CDR3. TCRdb itself ran the multiplex PCR reads through MiXCR, one entry per CDR3 protein. The top ten clones hold roughly 45% of a sample with approximately 510,000 distinct CDR3 sequences, 46% of them seen once. This chain links TRBV13 with TRBJ2-7, with 8 bases that match TRBD1. The specimen was peripheral blood or thyroid tissue (not recorded which). The receptor was isolated from an adult woman with Graves' disease, either hyperthyroidism or ophthalmopathy (not recorded which). Here the CDR3 reads CASRPSGTGPYEQYF. DNA for the CDR3: TGTGCCAGCCGACCATCCGGGACAGGCCCCTACGAGCAGTACTTC.